Below are 17 T cell receptor beta chains sequenced from a single sample in a study of shared clonotypes between healthy human individuals. This table comes from immunoSEQ multiplex PCR, and its TCRdb copy is limited to in-frame clones, with some not included. The sample includes more than 2 million clones, 85% to 95% of them seen just once. Material for sequencing was naive CD4+ T cells sorted from blood. Subset here: CD45RA+ positively selected. These receptors all stem from a man younger than 35 in good health.

To note about this clone: The sample contains more than one DNA sequence encoding this CDR3. The genes are TRBV18 and TRBJ1-1; D remains unclear. Germline CDR1 is KGHSH and CDR2 is LQKENI. The CDR3 sequence is 13 residues long. V gave up 3 bases and J gave up 3 bases, with 8 bases separating them. As DNA, the CDR3 is TGTGCCAGCTCACCTGCTAGGGACACTGAAGCTTTCTTT. This gives the protein CASSPARDTEAFF.

Comment on this clone: The same CDR3 can be traced to other DNA sequences in this sample. The V gene is TRBV5-1, the J gene TRBJ2-1, with D hard to call. There are 12 residues in the CDR3. Germline CDR1 SGHRS, CDR2 YFSETQ. Trimming removed 0 bases from V and 6 bases from J, with 4 bases in between. Here the CDR3 DNA reads TGCGCCAGCAGCTTGGGTGGCAATGAGCAGTTCTTC. Translation: CASSLGGNEQFF.

The J gene is TRBJ1-2, the V gene TRBV7-9; D is possibly TRBD1 (6 bases). In germline, CDR1 is SEHNR, CDR2 FQNEAQ (reference sequence). The CDR3 covers 14 residues. V was cut by 1 base and J by 6 bases, with 12 bases left in between. CDR3 sequence: CASSLVRGPNGYTF. The CDR3 nucleotides are TGTGCCAGCAGCTTAGTTCGGGGGCCGAATGGCTACACCTTC.

The V and J genes are TRBV25-1 and TRBJ2-5; the D gene is possibly TRBD2 (7 bases). The germline CDR1 and CDR2 sequences are MGHDK and SYGVNS. Deletions cut 3 bases from V and 4 bases from J, with 18 bases between. The CDR3 loop spans 16 amino acids. CDR3 nucleotide sequence: TGTGCCAGCAGTGATGGGGGGGCAGGGCGACGAGAGACCCAGTACTTC. It specifies CASSDGGAGRRETQYF. The full variable domain, its missing parts supplied by reference TRBV25-1 and TRBJ2-5, is EADIYQTPRYLVIGTGKKITLECSQTMGHDKMYWYQQDPGMELHLIHYSYGVNSTEKGDLSSESTVSRIRTEHFPLTLESARPSHTSQYLCASSDGGAGRRETQYFGPGTRLLVL.

This rearrangement joins TRBV5-6 to TRBJ1-2; the D is unclear. The length of the CDR3 is 15 residues. Germline V gene data show CDR1 as SGHDT and CDR2 as YYEEEE. V shed 2 bases and J shed 0 bases, with 11 bases lying between them. The CDR3 region is CASSFGTTPNYGYTF. CDR3 coding DNA: TGTGCCAGCAGCTTTGGAACTACCCCTAACTATGGCTACACCTTC.

The chain joins TRBV30 to TRBJ1-4; D is perhaps TRBD1 (5 bases). CDR1 and CDR2 (germline): GTSNPN, SVGIG (reference sequence). The V gene lost 0 bases and the J gene lost 0 bases, with 11 bases spanning the gap. The CDR3 length is 16 residues. The CDR3 DNA is TGTGCCTGGAGTGTACTTTGGGGCTCAACTAATGAAAAACTGTTTTTT. It codes for CAWSVLWGSTNEKLFF.

The chain joins TRBV6-6 to TRBJ1-3; TRBD1 is a possible D gene (5 bases). This CDR3 contains 16 residues. Trimming shortened V by 1 base and J by 3 bases, and 13 bases separated the two germline ends. CDR1 MNHNY and CDR2 SVGAGI come from the germline V gene (reference sequence). CDR3 amino acids: CASSYFKARDGNTIYF. The CDR3 DNA sequence: TGTGCCAGCAGTTACTTCAAGGCCAGGGATGGAAACACCATATATTTT.

The chain couples TRBV6-5 to TRBJ1-2; D is perhaps TRBD1 (5 bases). The CDR3 totals 14 residues. V was pared by 5 bases and J by 3 bases, with 13 bases between. In germline, CDR1 is MNHEY, CDR2 SVGAGI. The CDR3 region is CASSRGPTYYGYTF. The CDR3 bases are TGTGCCAGCAGTCGGGGACCTACTTACTATGGCTACACCTTC.

In the case of this clone: The same CDR3 can be traced to other DNA sequences in this sample. The chain couples TRBV30 to TRBJ1-6; the D gene is possibly TRBD1 (5 bases). V shed 1 base and J shed 1 base, with 8 bases lying between them. This CDR3 comprises 15 residues. Germline V gene sequence: CDR1 GTSNPN, CDR2 SVGIG (reference sequence). CDR3 bases: TGTGCCTGGAGTGATGGGGGGTCCTATAATTCACCCCTCCACTTT. Its protein product is CAWSDGGSYNSPLHF.

This chain uses TRBV2 with TRBJ2-2, with D hard to call. The ends were cut back, 2 bases at V and 6 bases at J, with 7 bases in the middle. This CDR3 contains 13 residues. Germline CDR1 is SNHLY and CDR2 is FYNNEI. The DNA of the CDR3 is TGTGCCAGCAGTGAAAAAGGCCCCGGGGAGCTGTTTTTT. Encoded protein: CASSEKGPGELFF.

As for this clone: Other DNA sequences in the sample encode the same CDR3. The CDR3 region is CASSPTTSYEQYF. The CDR3 DNA sequence: TGTGCCAGCTCACCAACGACCTCCTACGAGCAGTACTTC. The gene calls are TRBV18 and TRBJ2-7; D ambiguous. Looked up from germline, CDR1 is KGHSH and CDR2 is LQKENI. This CDR3 has 13 residues. V was shortened by 2 bases and J by 0 bases, with 5 bases between the two germline ends.

V usage is TRBV7-2 and J usage is TRBJ2-3; TRBD2 aligns across 8 bases. V dropped 2 bases and J dropped 1; count of bases not matched to a gene: 2. Germline V gene lookup returns CDR1 SGHTA and CDR2 FQGNSA. The CDR3 sequence is 15 residues long. CDR3 sequence (DNA): TGTGCCAGCAGCTTACAGCGGGGGCGCACAGATACGCAGTATTTT. This codes for CASSLQRGRTDTQYF.

The chain has TRBV28 and TRBJ2-7; D possibly corresponds to TRBD1 (5 bases). This CDR3 has 12 amino acids. CDR1 is MDHEN, CDR2 SYDVKM, per germline. Trimming left V 6 bases short and J 3 bases short, with 9 bases between. The chain's CDR3 is CASRDTRYEQYF. The CDR3 DNA reads as TGTGCCAGCAGGGACACTCGCTACGAGCAGTACTTC.

The V and J genes are TRBV2 and TRBJ1-2; 9 bases line up with TRBD1. The CDR3 loop spans 13 amino acids. J was trimmed by 7 bases and V by 6 bases; bases with no gene match: 6. The V gene's germline CDR1 is SNHLY and CDR2 FYNNEI. CDR3 nucleotide sequence: TGTGCCAGCAGCGGACAGGGGCCAGGTGGCTACACCTTC. Residues: CASSGQGPGGYTF. The whole variable domain, filled in from reference TRBV2 and TRBJ1-2, reads EPEVTQTPSHQVTQMGQEVILRCVPISNHLYFYWYRQILGQKVEFLVSFYNNEISEKSEIFDDQFSVERPDGSNFTLKIRSTKLEDSAMYFCASSGQGPGGYTFGSGTRLTVV.

The V and J genes are TRBV5-1 and TRBJ2-2; D uncertain. The CDR3 sequence is 14 residues long. V shed 1 base and J shed 6 bases, with 10 bases lying between them. Per germline, CDR1 SGHRS and CDR2 YFSETQ. CDR3 sequence: CASSLSLGSGELFF. The CDR3 DNA reads as TGCGCCAGCAGCTTGAGTCTTGGATCCGGGGAGCTGTTTTTT.

The CDR3 DNA sequence: TGTGCCATCAGTGGCGGGGTCACAGATACGCAGTATTTT. Translated: CAISGGVTDTQYF. The chain links TRBV10-3 to TRBJ2-3; tentative D call: TRBD2 (6 bases). The CDR3 covers 13 residues. V was clipped by 4 bases and J by 2 bases, with 7 bases between them. Germline V CDR1 and CDR2: ENHRY, SYGVKD.

The chain couples TRBV7-9 to TRBJ2-7; 7 bases agree with TRBD1. With V trimmed by 5 bases and J by 0 bases, 4 bases remained unmatched. CDR1 SEHNR and CDR2 FQNEAQ come from the germline V gene (reference sequence). CDR3 length: 14 amino acids. The chain's CDR3 is CASSRDRSSYEQYF. The CDR3 DNA reads as TGTGCCAGCAGCCGGGACAGATCCTCCTACGAGCAGTACTTC.